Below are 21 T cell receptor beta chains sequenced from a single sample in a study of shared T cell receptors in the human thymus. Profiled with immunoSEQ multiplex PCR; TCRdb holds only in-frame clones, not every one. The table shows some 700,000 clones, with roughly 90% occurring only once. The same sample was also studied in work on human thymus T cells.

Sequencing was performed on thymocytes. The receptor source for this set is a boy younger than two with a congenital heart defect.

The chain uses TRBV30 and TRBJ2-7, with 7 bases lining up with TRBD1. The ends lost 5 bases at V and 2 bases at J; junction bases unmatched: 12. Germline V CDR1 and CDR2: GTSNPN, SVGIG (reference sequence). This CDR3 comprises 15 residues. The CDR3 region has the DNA TGTGCCTGGGCAAGACAGGGCAAGGTTCCCTACGAGCAGTACTTC. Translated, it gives CAWARQGKVPYEQYF.

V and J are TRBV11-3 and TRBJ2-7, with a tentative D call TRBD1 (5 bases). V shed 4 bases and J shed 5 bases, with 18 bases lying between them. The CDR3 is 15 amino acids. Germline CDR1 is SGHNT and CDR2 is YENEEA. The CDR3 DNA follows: TGTGCCAGCAGCTGGGGTGGGGCATCTCCCCACGAGCAGTACTTC. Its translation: CASSWGGASPHEQYF.

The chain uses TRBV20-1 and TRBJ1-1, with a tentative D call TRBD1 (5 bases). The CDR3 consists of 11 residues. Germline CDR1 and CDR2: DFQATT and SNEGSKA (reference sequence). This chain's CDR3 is CGGTENTEAFF. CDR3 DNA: TGCGGGGGGACGGAGAACACTGAAGCTTTCTTT.

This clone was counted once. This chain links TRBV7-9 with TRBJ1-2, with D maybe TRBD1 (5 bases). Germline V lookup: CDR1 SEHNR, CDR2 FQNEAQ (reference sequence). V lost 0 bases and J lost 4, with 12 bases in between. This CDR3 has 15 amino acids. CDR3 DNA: TGTGCCAGCAGCTTAGCCCGGGACTTACCCTATGGCTACACCTTC. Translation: CASSLARDLPYGYTF. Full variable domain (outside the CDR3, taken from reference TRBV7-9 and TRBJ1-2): DTGVSQNPRHKITKRGQNVTFRCDPISEHNRLYWYRQTLGQGPEFLTYFQNEAQLEKSRLLSDRFSAERPKGSFSTLEIQRTEQGDSAMYLCASSLARDLPYGYTFGSGTRLTVV.

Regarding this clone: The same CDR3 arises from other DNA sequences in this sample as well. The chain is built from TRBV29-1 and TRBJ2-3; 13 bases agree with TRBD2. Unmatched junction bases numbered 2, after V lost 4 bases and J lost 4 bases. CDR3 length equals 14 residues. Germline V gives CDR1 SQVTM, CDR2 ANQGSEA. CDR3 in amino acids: CSVGTSGSADTQYF. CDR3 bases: TGCAGCGTTGGGACTAGCGGGAGCGCAGATACGCAGTATTTT.

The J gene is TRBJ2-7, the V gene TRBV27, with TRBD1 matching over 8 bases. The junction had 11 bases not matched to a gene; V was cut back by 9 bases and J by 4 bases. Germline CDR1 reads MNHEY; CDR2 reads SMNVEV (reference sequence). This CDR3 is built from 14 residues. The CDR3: CASSTGTGLYEQYF. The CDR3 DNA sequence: TGTGCCAGTTCCACCGGGACAGGCCTTTACGAGCAGTACTTC.

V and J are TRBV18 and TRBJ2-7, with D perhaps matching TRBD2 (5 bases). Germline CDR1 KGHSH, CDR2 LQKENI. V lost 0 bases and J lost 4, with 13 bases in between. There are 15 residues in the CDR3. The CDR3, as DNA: TGTGCCAGCTCACCACCATCGGGAAAGAGGTACGAGCAGTACTTC. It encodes CASSPPSGKRYEQYF.

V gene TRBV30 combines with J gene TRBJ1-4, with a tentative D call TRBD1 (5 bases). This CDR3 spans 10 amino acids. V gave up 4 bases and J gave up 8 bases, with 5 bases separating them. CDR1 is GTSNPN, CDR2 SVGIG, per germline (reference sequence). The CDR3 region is CAWKGEKLFF. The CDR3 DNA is TGTGCCTGGAAGGGGGAAAAACTGTTTTTT.

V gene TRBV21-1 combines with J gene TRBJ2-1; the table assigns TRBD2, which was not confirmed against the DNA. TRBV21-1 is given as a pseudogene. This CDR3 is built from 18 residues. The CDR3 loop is CASSAKRQLAADYNEQFF. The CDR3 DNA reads TGTGCCAGCAGCGCCAAAAGGCAACTAGCGGCCGACTACAATGAGCAGTTCTTC.

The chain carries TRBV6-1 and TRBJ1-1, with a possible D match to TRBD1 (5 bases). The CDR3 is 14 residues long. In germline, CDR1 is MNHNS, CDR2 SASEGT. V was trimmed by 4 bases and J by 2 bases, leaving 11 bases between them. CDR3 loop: CASSAPGPNTEAFF. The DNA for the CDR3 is TGTGCCAGCAGTGCCCCAGGGCCTAACACTGAAGCTTTCTTT.

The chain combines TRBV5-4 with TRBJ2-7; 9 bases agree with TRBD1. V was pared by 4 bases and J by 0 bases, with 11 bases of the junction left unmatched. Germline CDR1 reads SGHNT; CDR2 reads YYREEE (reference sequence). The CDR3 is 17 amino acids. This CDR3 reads CASSHLGGQGGSYEQYF. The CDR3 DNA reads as TGTGCCAGCAGCCACCTTGGGGGACAGGGTGGCTCCTACGAGCAGTACTTC.

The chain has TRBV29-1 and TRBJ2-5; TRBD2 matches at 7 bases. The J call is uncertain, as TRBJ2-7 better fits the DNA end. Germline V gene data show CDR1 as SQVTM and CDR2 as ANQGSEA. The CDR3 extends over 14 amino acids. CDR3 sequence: CSVAARGGVYEQYF. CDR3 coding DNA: TGCAGCGTCGCGGCCCGCGGGGGAGTCTACGAGCAGTACTTC.

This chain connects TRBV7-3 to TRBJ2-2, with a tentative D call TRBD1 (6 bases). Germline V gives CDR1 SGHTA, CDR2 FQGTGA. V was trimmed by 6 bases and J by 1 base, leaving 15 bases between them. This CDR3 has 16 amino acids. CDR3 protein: CASSKGGPLNTGELFF. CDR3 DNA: TGTGCCAGCAGTAAAGGGGGACCATTGAACACCGGGGAGCTGTTTTTT.

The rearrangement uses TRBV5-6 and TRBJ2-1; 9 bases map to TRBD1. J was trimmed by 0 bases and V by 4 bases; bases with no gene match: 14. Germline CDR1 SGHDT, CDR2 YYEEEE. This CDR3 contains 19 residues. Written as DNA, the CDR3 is TGTGCCAGCAGCCCCGGGACAGGGAATCTCCTTAGCTCCTACAATGAGCAGTTCTTC. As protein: CASSPGTGNLLSSYNEQFF.

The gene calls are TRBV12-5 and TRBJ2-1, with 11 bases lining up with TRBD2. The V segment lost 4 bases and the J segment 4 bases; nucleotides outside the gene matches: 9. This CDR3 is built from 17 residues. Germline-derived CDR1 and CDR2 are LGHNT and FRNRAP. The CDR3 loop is CASGSFPSGRHYNEQFF. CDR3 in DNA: TGTGCTAGTGGTTCATTCCCTAGCGGGAGGCATTACAATGAGCAGTTCTTC.

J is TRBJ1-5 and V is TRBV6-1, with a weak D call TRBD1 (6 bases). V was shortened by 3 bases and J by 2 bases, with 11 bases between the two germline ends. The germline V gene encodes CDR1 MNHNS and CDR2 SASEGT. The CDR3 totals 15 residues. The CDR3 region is CASSEGTLGNQPQHF. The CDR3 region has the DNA TGTGCCAGCAGTGAGGGGACATTGGGCAATCAGCCCCAGCATTTT.

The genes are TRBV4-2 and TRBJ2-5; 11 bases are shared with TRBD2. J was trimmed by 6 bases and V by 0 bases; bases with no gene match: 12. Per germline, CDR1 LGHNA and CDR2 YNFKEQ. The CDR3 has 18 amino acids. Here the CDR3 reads CASSQDYDSGRAGKTQYF. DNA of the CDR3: TGTGCCAGCAGCCAAGATTATGATAGCGGGAGGGCTGGGAAGACCCAGTACTTC.

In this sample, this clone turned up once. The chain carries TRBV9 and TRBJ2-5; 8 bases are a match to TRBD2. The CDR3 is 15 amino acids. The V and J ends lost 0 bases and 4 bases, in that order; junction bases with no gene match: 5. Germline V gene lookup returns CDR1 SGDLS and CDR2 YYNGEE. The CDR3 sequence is CASSVDPAGVETQYF. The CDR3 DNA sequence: TGTGCCAGCAGCGTAGATCCAGCGGGAGTAGAGACCCAGTACTTC.

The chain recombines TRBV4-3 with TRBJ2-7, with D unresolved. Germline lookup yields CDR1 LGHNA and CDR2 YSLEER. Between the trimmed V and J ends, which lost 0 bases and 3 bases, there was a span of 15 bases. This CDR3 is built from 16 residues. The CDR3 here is CASSQDTPSSVYEQYF. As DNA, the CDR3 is TGCGCCAGCAGCCAAGATACCCCCAGTTCAGTCTACGAGCAGTACTTC.

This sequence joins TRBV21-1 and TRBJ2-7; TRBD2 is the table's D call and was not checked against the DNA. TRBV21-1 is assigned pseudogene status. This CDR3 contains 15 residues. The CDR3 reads CASSKGREDPYEQYF. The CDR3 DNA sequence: TGTGCCAGCAGCAAAGGGCGGGAGGATCCCTACGAGCAGTACTTC.

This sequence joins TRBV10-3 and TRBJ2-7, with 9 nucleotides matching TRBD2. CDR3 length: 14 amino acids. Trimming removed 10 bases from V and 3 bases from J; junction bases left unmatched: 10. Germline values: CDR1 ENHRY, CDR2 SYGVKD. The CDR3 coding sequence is TGTGCCACCGCGGGAGGGCCGGACTACTACGAGCAGTACTTC. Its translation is CATAGGPDYYEQYF.